The 19 T cell receptor beta chains in this list originate from one sample, sequenced in a study of blood T cell repertoires in COVID-19. Repertoires were generated with immunoSEQ multiplex PCR, while TCRdb's copy carries only in-frame clones and drops some. The sample shows tens of thousands of clones, 84% of them seen only once. The sample taken for sequencing was peripheral blood. Every receptor here comes from a man aged 50 or older with COVID-19, enrolled during active disease.

The chain recombines TRBV30 with TRBJ2-1, with 9 nucleotides matching TRBD1. The CDR3 extends over 13 amino acids. With V trimmed by 0 bases and J by 8 bases, 2 bases remained unmatched. Germline V lookup: CDR1 GTSNPN, CDR2 SVGIG (reference sequence). CDR3 sequence reads: CAWSVQGADEQFF. CDR3 sequence (DNA): TGTGCCTGGAGTGTACAGGGGGCGGATGAGCAGTTCTTC.

The chain joins TRBV18 to TRBJ1-1; D not resolved. Germline V gene data show CDR1 as KGHSH and CDR2 as LQKENI. Trimming left V 6 bases short and J 2 bases short, with 10 bases between. The CDR3 is 13 residues long. CDR3: CASSRGVNTEAFF. The DNA for the CDR3 is TGTGCCAGCTCCCGGGGAGTTAACACTGAAGCTTTCTTT.

The chain carries TRBV18 and TRBJ2-2; TRBD2 matches at 9 bases. Germline V gene lookup returns CDR1 KGHSH and CDR2 LQKENI. Trimming cost V 2 bases and J 6 bases; bases outside gene matches: 10. The CDR3 sequence is 17 residues long. CDR3 coding DNA: TGTGCCAGCTCACCAGCGGGGGGGCCATCGTTTGCCGGGGAGCTGTTTTTT. Amino acids: CASSPAGGPSFAGELFF.

This clone occurred a few times. This chain joins TRBV6-5 and TRBJ1-5, with TRBD1 matching over 8 bases. From germline, CDR1 is MNHEY and CDR2 SVGAGI. The CDR3 is 13 amino acids. V shed 6 bases and J 4 bases; nucleotides not matched to a gene: 2. The CDR3 DNA is TGTGCCAGCAGCCGGGACAGGAATCAGCCCCAGCATTTT. Translation gives CASSRDRNQPQHF.

The chain employs TRBV11-2 and TRBJ2-5; the match to TRBD2 covers 7 bases. Trimming at V came to 3 bases and at J to 2 bases, leaving 9 bases not matched to a gene. Per the germline V gene, CDR1 is SGHAT and CDR2 is FQNNGV. This CDR3 contains 16 residues. CDR3 sequence (DNA): TGTGCCAGCAGCTTCGCCTGGTCGGGGGGACAAGAGACCCAGTACTTC. It is translated as CASSFAWSGGQETQYF.

The rearrangement links TRBV3-1 (or the pseudogene TRBV3-2) to TRBJ1-2; D gene unclear. The CDR3 spans 14 residues. V was cut by 1 base and J by 2 bases, with 8 bases left in between. Germline V gives CDR1 LGHDT, CDR2 YNNKEL (reference sequence). The CDR3 DNA sequence: TGTGCCAGCAGCCAAGCGGGTGAGAACTATGGCTACACCTTC. It translates to CASSQAGENYGYTF.

The V and J genes are TRBV9 and TRBJ2-1; TRBD2 aligns across 9 bases. The CDR3 spans 17 residues. V lost 2 bases and J lost 0; bases outside the gene matches: 6. CDR1 and CDR2 (germline): SGDLS, YYNGEE. The CDR3 DNA reads TGTGCCAGCAGCGTTTCTGGCGGGGGGGCCTCCTACAATGAGCAGTTCTTC. Translation gives CASSVSGGGASYNEQFF.

The J gene is TRBJ1-4, the V gene TRBV9; possible D gene TRBD1, 5 bases. The germline CDR1 and CDR2 sequences are SGDLS and YYNGEE. Deletions cut 0 bases from V and 4 bases from J, with 13 bases between. This CDR3 is 16 amino acids long. The CDR3 loop is CASSVGDGAVNEKLFF. CDR3 in DNA: TGTGCCAGCAGCGTAGGAGATGGGGCTGTTAATGAAAAACTGTTTTTT.

V gene TRBV5-1 combines with J gene TRBJ2-7, with 8 bases aligning to TRBD1. The germline V gene has CDR1 SGHRS and CDR2 YFSETQ. CDR3 length equals 15 residues. V trimming: 3 bases; J trimming: 1 base; junction bases outside the gene matches: 6. CDR3 protein: CASSSMTGASYEQYF. In DNA form, the CDR3 reads TGCGCCAGCAGCTCTATGACAGGGGCGTCCTACGAGCAGTACTTC.

V and J are TRBV27 and TRBJ2-5, with D maybe TRBD2 (8 bases). The CDR3 has 14 amino acids. Germline loops: CDR1 MNHEY, CDR2 SMNVEV (reference sequence). V was clipped by 1 base and J by 9 bases, with 15 bases between them. The CDR3 region has the DNA TGTGCCAGCAGTTTATTAGGGGGCGGGGGGTCCCAGTACTTC. Translation: CASSLLGGGGSQYF.

This clone was seen just once. The V and J genes are TRBV12-3 or TRBV12-4 and TRBJ2-3; no firm D call. This CDR3 has 12 residues. V was clipped by 3 bases and J by 5 bases, with 6 bases between them. CDR3 protein: CASSFLVDTQYF. The CDR3 DNA follows: TGTGCCAGCAGTTTTTTAGTAGATACGCAGTATTTT.

Only one count was recorded for this clone. The CDR3 DNA is TGTGCCAGCAGCTTGTCCGACATGAGTTACGAGCAGTACTTC. Amino acid sequence: CASSLSDMSYEQYF. V and J are TRBV5-4 and TRBJ2-7, with D unclear. V was pared by 1 base and J by 4 bases, with 12 bases between. Germline V lookup: CDR1 SGHNT, CDR2 YYREEE (reference sequence). The CDR3 runs to 14 residues.

This clone is a singleton in its sample. The V and J genes are TRBV5-6 and TRBJ2-3; TRBD2 agrees at 11 bases. CDR3 length equals 14 residues. V gave up 5 bases and J gave up 6 bases; unmatched junction bases: 5. Germline CDR1 reads SGHDT; CDR2 reads YYEEEE. The CDR3 sequence: CASRLAGGQDTQYF. The CDR3 DNA is TGTGCCAGCAGATTAGCGGGGGGGCAGGATACGCAGTATTTT. The whole variable domain, filled in from reference TRBV5-6 and TRBJ2-3, reads DAGVTQSPTHLIKTRGQQVTLRCSPKSGHDTVSWYQQALGQGPQFIFQYYEEEERQRGNFPDRFSGHQFPNYSSELNVNALLLGDSALYLCASRLAGGQDTQYFGPGTRLTVL.

This chain links TRBV7-2 with TRBJ2-7, with no clear D. CDR1 SGHTA and CDR2 FQGNSA come from the germline V gene. The CDR3 covers 12 residues. Deletions cut 5 bases from V and 2 bases from J, with 7 bases between. The CDR3 is CASSPTPYEQYF. The CDR3 region has the DNA TGTGCCAGCAGCCCTACCCCCTACGAGCAGTACTTC.

J is TRBJ1-6 and V is TRBV6-5; D is unclear. Germline lookup yields CDR1 MNHEY and CDR2 SVGAGI. Trimming left V 5 bases short and J 10 bases short, with 12 bases between. The CDR3 has 13 residues. The CDR3: CASSRRDRSPLHF. CDR3 in DNA: TGTGCCAGCAGTCGTCGGGATCGATCACCCCTCCACTTT.

The chain employs TRBV11-2 and TRBJ1-1, with 12 bases fitting TRBD1. V gave up 6 bases and J gave up 11 bases; unmatched junction bases: 7. The CDR3 has 13 amino acids. Germline V gene lookup returns CDR1 SGHAT and CDR2 FQNNGV. CDR3 DNA: TGTGCCAGCAGGGGACAGGGGGCGCGATGGGCTTTCTTT. It codes for CASRGQGARWAFF.

CDR3 nucleotide sequence: TGTGCCAGCAGCTCTGGGACACACGTTGCAACTAATGAAAAACTGTTTTTT. Translated: CASSSGTHVATNEKLFF. V usage is TRBV5-4 and J usage is TRBJ1-4, with D perhaps TRBD1 (6 bases). Germline CDR1 reads SGHNT; CDR2 reads YYREEE (reference sequence). CDR3 length: 17 residues. Trimming stripped 3 bases from V and 0 bases from J, with 15 bases between.

The chain is built from TRBV5-6 and TRBJ1-2; 7 bases map to TRBD1. The V gene's germline CDR1 is SGHDT and CDR2 YYEEEE. The CDR3 is made up of 14 amino acids. Unmatched junction bases numbered 8, after V lost 2 bases and J lost 7 bases. The CDR3 coding sequence is TGTGCCAGCAGCTTCCGAGGGGGCGACGGTGGCTACACCTTC. It is translated as CASSFRGGDGGYTF.

This clone was counted a single time. The gene calls are TRBV3-1 (or the pseudogene TRBV3-2) and TRBJ2-1; 8 bases are shared with TRBD1. The germline gives CDR1 LGHDT, CDR2 YNNKEL (reference sequence). CDR3 size: 12 residues. Losses at the gene ends were 11 bases for V and 6 bases for J; bases not matched to a gene: 6. CDR3 DNA sequence: TGTGCCCGCCTGGACAGGGTCAATGAGCAGTTCTTC. Its protein product is CARLDRVNEQFF.